The present entry profiles one T cell receptor beta chain with its context. The sample belongs to a study of blood T cell repertoires in COVID-19. Background on the study: The United States, Italy and Spain supplied acute and convalescent COVID-19 samples. T cells, B-cell-depleted T cells, or PBMCs provided the cDNA or gDNA that served as material.

Methods used by the authors: Amplifying reference gene primers gave estimates of nucleated cell counts. Clones were read by immunoSEQ multiplex PCR, and TCRdb kept only the in-frame ones, dropping some. V, J and clone size derive from that table, while D and trimming were established from the DNA sequence. This table has about 210,000 clones, about four fifths appearing once. The length of the CDR3 is 14 residues. V lost 8 bases to trimming and J lost 3 bases, with 15 bases between them. CDR1 and CDR2 (germline): MDHEN, SYDVKM. This TCR derives from a woman aged 40 to 50 with active or convalescent COVID-19. The chain is built from TRBV28 and TRBJ2-3, with D possibly matching TRBD2 (5 bases). Material: peripheral blood. The CDR3, as DNA: TGTGCCAGCGGGGAGAGTGGGCGGACAGATACGCAGTATTTT. Its translation is CASGESGRTDTQYF. Drawing the rest from reference TRBV28 and TRBJ2-3, the complete variable domain is DVKVTQSSRYLVKRTGEKVFLECVQDMDHENMFWYRQDPGLGLRLIYFSYDVKMKEKGDIPEGYSVSREKKERFSLILESASTNQTSMYLCASGESGRTDTQYFGPGTRLTVL.